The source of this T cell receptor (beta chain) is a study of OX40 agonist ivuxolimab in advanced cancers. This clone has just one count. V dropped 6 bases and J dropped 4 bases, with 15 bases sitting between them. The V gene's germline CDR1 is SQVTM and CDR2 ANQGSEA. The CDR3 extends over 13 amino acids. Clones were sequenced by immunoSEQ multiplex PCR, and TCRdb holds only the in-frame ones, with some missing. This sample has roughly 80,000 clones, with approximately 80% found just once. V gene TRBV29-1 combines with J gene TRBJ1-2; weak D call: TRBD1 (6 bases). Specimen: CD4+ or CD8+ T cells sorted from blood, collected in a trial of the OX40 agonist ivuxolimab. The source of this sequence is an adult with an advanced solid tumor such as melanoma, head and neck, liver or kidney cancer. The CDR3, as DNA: TGCAGCGTGGGATTCGGACAGCCCTATGGCTACACCTTC. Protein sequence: CSVGFGQPYGYTF.